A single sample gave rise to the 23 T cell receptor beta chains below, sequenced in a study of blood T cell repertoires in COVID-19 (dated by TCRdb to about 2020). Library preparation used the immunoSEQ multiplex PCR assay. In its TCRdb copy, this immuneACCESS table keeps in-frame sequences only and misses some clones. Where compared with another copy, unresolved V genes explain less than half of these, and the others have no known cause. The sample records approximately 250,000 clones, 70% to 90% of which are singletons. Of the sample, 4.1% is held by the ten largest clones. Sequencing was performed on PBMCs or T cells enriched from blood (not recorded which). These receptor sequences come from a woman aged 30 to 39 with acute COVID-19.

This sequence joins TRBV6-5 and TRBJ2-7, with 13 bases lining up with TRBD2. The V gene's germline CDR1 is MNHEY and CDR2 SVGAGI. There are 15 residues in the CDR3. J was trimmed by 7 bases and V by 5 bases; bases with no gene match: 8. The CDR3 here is CASSRPLAGGWEQYF. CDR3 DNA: TGTGCCAGCAGTCGCCCACTAGCGGGAGGGTGGGAGCAGTACTTC.

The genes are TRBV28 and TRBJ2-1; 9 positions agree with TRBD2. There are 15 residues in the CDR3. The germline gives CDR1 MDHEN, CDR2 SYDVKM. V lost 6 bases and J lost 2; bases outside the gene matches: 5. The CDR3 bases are TGTGCCAGCAGCCGGACTAGCGCCCCCTACAATGAGCAGTTCTTC. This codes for CASSRTSAPYNEQFF.

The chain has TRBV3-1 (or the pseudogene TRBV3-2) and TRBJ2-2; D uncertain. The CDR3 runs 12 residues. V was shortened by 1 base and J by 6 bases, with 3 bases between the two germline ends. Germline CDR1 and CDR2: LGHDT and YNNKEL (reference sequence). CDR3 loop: CASSQASGELFF. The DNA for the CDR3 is TGTGCCAGCAGCCAAGCATCCGGGGAGCTGTTTTTT.

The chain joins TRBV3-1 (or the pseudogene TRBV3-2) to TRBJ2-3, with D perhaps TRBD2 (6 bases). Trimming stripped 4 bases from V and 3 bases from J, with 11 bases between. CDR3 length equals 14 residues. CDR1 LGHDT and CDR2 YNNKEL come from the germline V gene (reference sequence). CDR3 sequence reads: CASSRSGFTDTQYF. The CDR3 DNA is TGTGCCAGCAGCCGGAGCGGGTTTACAGATACGCAGTATTTT.

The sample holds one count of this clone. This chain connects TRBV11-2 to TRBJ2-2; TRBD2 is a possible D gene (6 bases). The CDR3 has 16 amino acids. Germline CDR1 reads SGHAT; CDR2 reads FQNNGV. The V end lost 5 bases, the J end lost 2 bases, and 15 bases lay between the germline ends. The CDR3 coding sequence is TGTGCCAGCAGCCTATCCGGGACTTTTAACACCGGGGAGCTGTTTTTT. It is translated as CASSLSGTFNTGELFF.

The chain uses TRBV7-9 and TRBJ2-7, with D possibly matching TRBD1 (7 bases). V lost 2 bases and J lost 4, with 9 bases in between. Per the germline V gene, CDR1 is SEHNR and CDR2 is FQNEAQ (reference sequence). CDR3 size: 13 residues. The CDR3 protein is CASSLQGGYEQYF. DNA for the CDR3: TGTGCCAGCAGCTTACAGGGGGGATACGAGCAGTACTTC.

As DNA, the CDR3 is TGTGCCAGTACCACATCTACTAGCGTCTCCTACAATGAGCAGTTCTTC. Translating it yields CASTTSTSVSYNEQFF. The chain links TRBV19 to TRBJ2-1, with TRBD2 matching over 7 bases. The CDR3 spans 16 residues. Germline lookup yields CDR1 LNHDA and CDR2 SQIVND (reference sequence). Germline trimming cut 7 bases from V and 0 bases from J; bases unmatched to any gene: 9.

The CDR3 region is CASSSTGDSTNYGYTF. CDR3 DNA: TGTGCCAGCAGTTCAACAGGGGATTCTACTAACTATGGCTACACCTTC. The V call is TRBV28, the J call TRBJ1-2, with 7 nucleotides matching TRBD1. Germline CDR1 is MDHEN and CDR2 is SYDVKM. Trimming took 4 bases from V and 0 from J; bases not matched to a gene: 8. This CDR3 comprises 16 residues.

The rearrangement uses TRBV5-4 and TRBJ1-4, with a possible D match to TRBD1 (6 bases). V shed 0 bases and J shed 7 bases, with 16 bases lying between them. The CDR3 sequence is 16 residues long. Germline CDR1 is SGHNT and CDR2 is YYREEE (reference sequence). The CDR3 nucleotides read TGTGCCAGCAGCTTGGGTGTGGCAGGGGCGGGTGAAAAACTGTTTTTT. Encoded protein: CASSLGVAGAGEKLFF.

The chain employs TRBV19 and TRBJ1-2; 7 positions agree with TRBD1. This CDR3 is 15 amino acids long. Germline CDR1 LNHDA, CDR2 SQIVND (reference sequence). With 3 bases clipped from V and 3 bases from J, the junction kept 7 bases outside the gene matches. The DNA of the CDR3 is TGTGCCAGTAGTATCGGACAGGTTGGGGACTATGGCTACACCTTC. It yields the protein CASSIGQVGDYGYTF.

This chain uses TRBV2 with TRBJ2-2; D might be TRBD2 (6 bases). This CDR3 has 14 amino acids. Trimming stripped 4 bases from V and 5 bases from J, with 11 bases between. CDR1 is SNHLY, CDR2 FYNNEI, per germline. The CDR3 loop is CASSVEGGTGELFF. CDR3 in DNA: TGTGCCAGCAGTGTCGAAGGAGGGACCGGGGAGCTGTTTTTT.

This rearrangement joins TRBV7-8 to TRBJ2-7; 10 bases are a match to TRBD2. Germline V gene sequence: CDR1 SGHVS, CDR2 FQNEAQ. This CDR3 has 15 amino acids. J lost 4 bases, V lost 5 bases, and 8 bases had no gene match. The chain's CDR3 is CASSGVAGGSYEQYF. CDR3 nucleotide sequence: TGTGCCAGCAGCGGCGTAGCGGGAGGATCTTACGAGCAGTACTTC. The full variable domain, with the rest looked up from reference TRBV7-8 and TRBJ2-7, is GAGVSQSPRYKVAKRGQDVALRCDPISGHVSLFWYQQALGQGPEFLTYFQNEAQLDKSGLPSDRFFAERPEGSVSTLKIQRTQQEDSAVYLCASSGVAGGSYEQYFGPGTRLTVT.

CDR3 sequence: CASSVGLAADTQYF. DNA for the CDR3: TGTGCCAGCAGCGTAGGCCTAGCGGCGGATACGCAGTATTTT. The chain uses TRBV9 and TRBJ2-3; 7 bases line up with TRBD2. Germline assignment: CDR1 SGDLS and CDR2 YYNGEE. The CDR3 loop spans 14 amino acids. The trim removed 0 bases at V and 6 bases at J, leaving 4 bases unmatched.

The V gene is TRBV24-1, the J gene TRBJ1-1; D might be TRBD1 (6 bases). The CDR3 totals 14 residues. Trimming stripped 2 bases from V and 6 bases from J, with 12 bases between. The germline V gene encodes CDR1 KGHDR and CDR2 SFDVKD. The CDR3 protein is CATSDSEGEAEAFF. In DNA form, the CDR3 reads TGTGCCACCAGTGATTCAGAGGGGGAAGCTGAAGCTTTCTTT.

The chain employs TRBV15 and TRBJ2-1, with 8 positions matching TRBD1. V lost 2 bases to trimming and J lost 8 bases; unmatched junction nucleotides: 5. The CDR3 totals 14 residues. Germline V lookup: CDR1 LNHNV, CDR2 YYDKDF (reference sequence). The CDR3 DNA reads TGTGCCACCAGCAGAATGGACAGGGCCTATGAGCAGTTCTTC. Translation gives CATSRMDRAYEQFF.

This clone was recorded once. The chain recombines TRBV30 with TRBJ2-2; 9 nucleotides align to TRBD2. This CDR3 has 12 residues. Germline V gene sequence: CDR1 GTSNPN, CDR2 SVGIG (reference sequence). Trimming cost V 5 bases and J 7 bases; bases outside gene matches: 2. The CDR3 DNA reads TGTGCCTGGGGACTAGCGAGCGGGGAGCTGTTTTTT. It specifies CAWGLASGELFF.

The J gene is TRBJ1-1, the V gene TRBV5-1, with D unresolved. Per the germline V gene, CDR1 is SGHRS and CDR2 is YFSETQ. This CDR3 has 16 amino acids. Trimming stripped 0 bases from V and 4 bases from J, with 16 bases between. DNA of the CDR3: TGCGCCAGCAGCTTGGCCGGGTTGGGTGGATCCACTGAAGCTTTCTTT. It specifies CASSLAGLGGSTEAFF.

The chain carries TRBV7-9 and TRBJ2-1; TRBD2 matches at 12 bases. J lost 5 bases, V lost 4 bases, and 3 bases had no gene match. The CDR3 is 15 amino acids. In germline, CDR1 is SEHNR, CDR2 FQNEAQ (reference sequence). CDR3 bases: TGTGCCAGCAGCTGGACTAGCGGGATAAACAATGAGCAGTTCTTC. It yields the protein CASSWTSGINNEQFF.

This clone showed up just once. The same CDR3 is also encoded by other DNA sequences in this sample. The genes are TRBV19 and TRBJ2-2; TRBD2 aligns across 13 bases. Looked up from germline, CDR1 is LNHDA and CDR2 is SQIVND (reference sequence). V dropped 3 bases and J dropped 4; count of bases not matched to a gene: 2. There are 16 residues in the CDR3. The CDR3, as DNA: TGTGCCAGTAGTATCGGACTAGCGGGAGTCACCGGGGAGCTGTTTTTT. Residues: CASSIGLAGVTGELFF.

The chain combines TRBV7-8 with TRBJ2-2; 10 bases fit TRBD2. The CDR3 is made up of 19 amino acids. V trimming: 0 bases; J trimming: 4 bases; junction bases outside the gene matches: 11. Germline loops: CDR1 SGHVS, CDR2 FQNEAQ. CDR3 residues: CASSLARLAGVRGTGELFF. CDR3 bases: TGTGCCAGCAGCTTAGCGCGTCTAGCGGGAGTCCGTGGCACCGGGGAGCTGTTTTTT.

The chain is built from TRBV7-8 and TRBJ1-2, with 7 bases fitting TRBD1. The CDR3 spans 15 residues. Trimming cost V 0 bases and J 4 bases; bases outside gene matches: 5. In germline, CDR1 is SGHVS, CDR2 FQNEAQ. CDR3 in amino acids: CASSLARGRGYGYTF. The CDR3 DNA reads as TGTGCCAGCAGCTTAGCGAGGGGGCGCGGCTATGGCTACACCTTC.

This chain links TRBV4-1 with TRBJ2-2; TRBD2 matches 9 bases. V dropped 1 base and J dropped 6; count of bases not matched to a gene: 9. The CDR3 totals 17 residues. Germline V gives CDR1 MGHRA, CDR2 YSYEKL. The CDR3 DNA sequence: TGCGCCAGCAGCCAAGTTTCGAATAGCGGGAGTCCCGGGGAGCTGTTTTTT. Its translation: CASSQVSNSGSPGELFF.

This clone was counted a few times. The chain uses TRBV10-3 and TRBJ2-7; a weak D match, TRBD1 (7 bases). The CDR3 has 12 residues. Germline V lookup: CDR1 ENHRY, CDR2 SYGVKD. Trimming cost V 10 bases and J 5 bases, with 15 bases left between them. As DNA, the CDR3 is TGTGCCAACTCCATCAGGGGGGACGAGCAGTACTTC. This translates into CANSIRGDEQYF.